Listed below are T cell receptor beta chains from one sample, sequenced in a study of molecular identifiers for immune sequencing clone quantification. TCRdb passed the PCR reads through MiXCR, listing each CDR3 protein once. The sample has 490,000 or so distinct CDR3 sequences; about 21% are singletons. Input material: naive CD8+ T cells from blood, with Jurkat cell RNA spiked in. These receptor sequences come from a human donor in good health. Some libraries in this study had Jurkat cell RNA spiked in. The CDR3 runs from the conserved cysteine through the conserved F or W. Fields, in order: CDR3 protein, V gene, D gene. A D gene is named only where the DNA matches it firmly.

CDR3: CASSFTMTGRTGELFF
V: TRBV11-2
D: .

CDR3: CASSYRLPYEQYF
V: TRBV6-6
D: .

CDR3: CSATMTVSYEQYF
V: TRBV20-1
D: .

CDR3: CASSLEGTSGIGRNEQFF
V: TRBV11-3
D: TRBD2

CDR3: CASQLGGGITEAFF
V: TRBV6-5
D: .

CDR3: CASSQTTGTGEFSGANVLTF
V: TRBV4-3
D: TRBD1

CDR3: CASNFPEQYF
V: TRBV27
D: .

CDR3: CSARTPTDTQYF
V: TRBV20-1
D: .

CDR3: CASSPHPGRMNTGELFF
V: TRBV5-6
D: .

CDR3: CASSKDTGRYEQFF
V: TRBV21-1
D: .

CDR3: CASSPPMTGGGSEAYF
V: TRBV7-9
D: TRBD1

CDR3: CASRGSPGDEQYF
V: TRBV6-5
D: .

CDR3: CASMEYSGVQETQYF
V: TRBV6-6
D: TRBD2

CDR3: CASSHRLAGGREDTQYF
V: TRBV4-1
D: TRBD2

CDR3: CASSQERPSTDTQYF
V: TRBV4-2
D: .

CDR3: CASSVSGSNPEQFF
V: TRBV9
D: TRBD2

CDR3: CSARGGLYYEQYF
V: TRBV20-1
D: .

CDR3: CASSITYGGEQYF
V: TRBV27
D: .

CDR3: CASSLESGRAEQFF
V: TRBV7-6
D: .

CDR3: CASSYSGAEAFF
V: TRBV6-2/TRBV6-3
D: .

CDR3: CASSPGLAGDTNTGELFF
V: TRBV7-3
D: TRBD2

CDR3: CASSSGTEAYEQYF
V: TRBV7-6
D: TRBD1

CDR3: CASSPQLSGQGVGEQYF
V: TRBV7-2
D: TRBD1

CDR3: CASSLEIQRSTDTQYF
V: TRBV5-6
D: .

CDR3: CASQKTDSNQPQHF
V: TRBV19
D: .

CDR3: CAGTYMTGSGNTIYF
V: TRBV6-6
D: .

CDR3: CSAGSGREQYF
V: TRBV20-1
D: .

CDR3: CASSQGSGREFYTF
V: TRBV14
D: .

CDR3: CATSSARGWQPQHF
V: TRBV15
D: .

CDR3: CASSASGPSTDTQYF
V: TRBV9
D: .

CDR3: CASSMAGTRNTGELFF
V: TRBV11-2
D: TRBD2

CDR3: CASSRATTVLQETQCF
V: TRBV11-2
D: .

CDR3: CASSQGRAPGNTIYF
V: TRBV4-3
D: .

CDR3: CASRSGRWASYEQYF
V: TRBV6-2/TRBV6-3
D: .